One and the same sample provided the 18 T cell receptor beta chains below, sequenced in a study of blood T cell repertoires in COVID-19. Data came from immunoSEQ multiplex PCR; TCRdb stores just in-frame clones and leaves some out. The data contain about 50,000 clones, 90% of them singletons. The sample comprised peripheral blood. These receptors originate from a human donor in a cohort sampled during active COVID-19.

The chain joins TRBV4-2 to TRBJ2-1, with D possibly TRBD2 on 5 matching bases. This CDR3 contains 17 residues. V lost 1 base and J 0 bases, leaving 13 bases between the germline ends. Germline CDR1 reads LGHNA; CDR2 reads YNFKEQ. This CDR3 reads CASSQVLRASSYNEQFF. The CDR3 DNA is TGTGCCAGCAGCCAAGTTCTGCGGGCGAGCTCCTACAATGAGCAGTTCTTC.

The V call is TRBV6-1, the J call TRBJ2-7; no clear D gene. The CDR3 extends over 13 amino acids. Germline V gene sequence: CDR1 MNHNS, CDR2 SASEGT. V lost 2 bases to trimming and J lost 2 bases, with 7 bases between them. The CDR3 is CASSESFTYEQYV. The CDR3 bases are TGTGCCAGCAGTGAAAGCTTCACCTACGAGCAGTACGTC.

The chain recombines TRBV19 with TRBJ1-5, with D uncertain. V lost 3 bases, J lost 2 bases, and 14 bases lay in between. Germline loops: CDR1 LNHDA, CDR2 SQIVND (reference sequence). CDR3 length: 16 residues. This CDR3 reads CASSIPGGSGNQPQHF. The CDR3, as DNA: TGTGCCAGTAGTATTCCCGGAGGCAGCGGCAATCAGCCCCAGCATTTT.

The chain combines TRBV21-1 with TRBJ1-1. TRBV21-1 constitutes a pseudogene. The CDR3 covers 14 residues. CDR3 sequence (DNA): TGTGCCAGCAGCAACGGGGTAGCTATCTCTGAAGCTTTCTTT. Protein product: CASSNGVAISEAFF.

The rearrangement uses TRBV11-3 and TRBJ1-1; D might be TRBD1 (6 bases). V was cut by 3 bases and J by 11 bases, with 10 bases left in between. Germline assignment: CDR1 SGHNT and CDR2 YENEEA. This CDR3 is 11 amino acids long. The CDR3 here is CASSFTGLAFF. DNA of the CDR3: TGTGCCAGCAGCTTTACAGGGCTGGCTTTCTTT.

The rearrangement links TRBV5-1 to TRBJ1-6; a weak D match, TRBD1 (5 bases). The CDR3 is made up of 16 amino acids. V was trimmed by 1 base and J by 6 bases, leaving 14 bases between them. Germline-derived CDR1 and CDR2 are SGHRS and YFSETQ. Here the CDR3 reads CASSLNGRQGNSPLHF. Written as DNA, the CDR3 is TGCGCCAGCAGCTTGAATGGGCGGCAGGGTAATTCACCCCTCCACTTT.

The chain uses TRBV24-1 and TRBJ2-1; TRBD1 matches at 9 bases. The V segment lost 6 bases and the J segment 10 bases; nucleotides outside the gene matches: 9. Germline V gene data show CDR1 as KGHDR and CDR2 as SFDVKD. This CDR3 contains 14 residues. The CDR3 nucleotides read TGTGCCACCAGTAAGGGACAGGGCTCTCGCGAGCAGTTCTTC. As protein: CATSKGQGSREQFF.

To note about this clone: A junction boundary mismatches the germline segment, possibly from a read error. V is TRBV20-1 and J is TRBJ2-7; D might be TRBD2 (5 bases). CDR3 length: 11 amino acids. From germline, CDR1 is DFQATT and CDR2 SNEGSKA (reference sequence). CDR3 bases: TGCAGTGCCAGAGGGCTCTACGAGCAGTACTTC. It yields the protein CSARGLYEQYF.

This chain connects TRBV11-2 to TRBJ1-2; no firm D call. In germline, CDR1 is SGHAT, CDR2 FQNNGV. This CDR3 comprises 11 residues. Trimming left V 5 bases short and J 5 bases short, with 6 bases between. CDR3 DNA: TGTGCCAGCAGCACCGAGTATGGCTACACCTTC. Protein product: CASSTEYGYTF.

The chain employs TRBV5-4 and TRBJ1-2, with D unclear. In germline, CDR1 is SGHNT, CDR2 YYREEE (reference sequence). The CDR3 covers 16 residues. V lost 0 bases and J 5 bases, leaving 17 bases between the germline ends. CDR3 protein: CASSLAGPAGGYGYTF. The CDR3 coding sequence is TGTGCCAGCAGCTTGGCCGGGCCTGCCGGAGGGTATGGCTACACCTTC.

The gene calls are TRBV7-8 and TRBJ1-2; D gene ambiguous. This CDR3 is built from 16 residues. Trimming took 0 bases from V and 0 from J, leaving 11 bases between them. Looked up from germline, CDR1 is SGHVS and CDR2 is FQNEAQ. The CDR3 coding sequence is TGTGCCAGCAGCTTAGCGTGGTTCGGAGCTAACTATGGCTACACCTTC. Encoded protein: CASSLAWFGANYGYTF.

The V call is TRBV7-9, the J call TRBJ2-1; no definite D call. This CDR3 is 17 amino acids long. V was shortened by 3 bases and J by 0 bases, with 15 bases between the two germline ends. Germline CDR1 is SEHNR and CDR2 is FQNEAQ (reference sequence). CDR3 nucleotides: TGTGCCAGCAGCTTCCTTCCTGCGCGAAGCTCCTACAATGAGCAGTTCTTC. Residues: CASSFLPARSSYNEQFF.

The chain employs TRBV24-1 and TRBJ1-1, with D uncertain. V was clipped by 0 bases and J by 7 bases, with 8 bases between them. Germline V gene data show CDR1 as KGHDR and CDR2 as SFDVKD. The CDR3 loop spans 13 amino acids. The CDR3 region is CATSDLHGFEAFF. The CDR3 coding sequence is TGTGCCACCAGTGATTTGCACGGGTTTGAAGCTTTCTTT.

V is TRBV5-1 and J is TRBJ1-2; 10 bases are a match to TRBD1. With V trimmed by 2 bases and J by 6 bases, 4 bases remained unmatched. CDR3 length: 14 amino acids. Germline CDR1 reads SGHRS; CDR2 reads YFSETQ. CDR3 residues: CASSFRTGGDGYTF. The CDR3 DNA reads as TGCGCCAGCAGCTTCAGGACAGGGGGGGATGGCTACACCTTC.

V is TRBV7-2 and J is TRBJ2-2; D ambiguous. Germline V lookup: CDR1 SGHTA, CDR2 FQGNSA. The CDR3 loop spans 13 amino acids. V was cut by 1 base and J by 6 bases, with 6 bases left in between. In DNA form, the CDR3 reads TGTGCCAGCAGCTTAGGACAATCCGGGGAGCTGTTTTTT. This gives the protein CASSLGQSGELFF.

This rearrangement joins TRBV6-5 to TRBJ1-5; weak D call: TRBD1 (5 bases). CDR3 length equals 14 residues. V lost 2 bases to trimming and J lost 6 bases, with 11 bases between them. Germline CDR1 reads MNHEY; CDR2 reads SVGAGI. This CDR3 reads CASSYRGGSQPQHF. The CDR3 coding sequence is TGTGCCAGCAGTTACCGTGGGGGGAGTCAGCCCCAGCATTTT.

This sequence joins TRBV25-1 and TRBJ2-2; TRBD1 matches 12 bases. The CDR3 extends over 18 amino acids. V shed 1 base, J shed 6 bases, and the junction held 9 bases outside the gene matches. The germline gives CDR1 MGHDK, CDR2 SYGVNS. The CDR3 loop reads CASSELVRDRGLSGELFF. For the CDR3, the DNA is TGTGCCAGCAGTGAATTGGTCCGGGACAGGGGGCTGTCCGGGGAGCTGTTTTTT.

This rearrangement joins TRBV11-3 to TRBJ2-7, with D possibly matching TRBD1 (6 bases). This CDR3 comprises 13 residues. V was pared by 4 bases and J by 6 bases, with 13 bases between. Germline CDR1 reads SGHNT; CDR2 reads YENEEA. The DNA for the CDR3 is TGTGCCAGCAGCTCATCATCAGGGGTCGAGCAGTACTTC. It encodes CASSSSSGVEQYF.